This is a list of T cell receptor beta chains from one sample in a study of control samples from healthy donors and cancer patients. Profiling relied on immunoSEQ multiplex PCR, and the TCRdb table lists in-frame clones only, not all of them. The sample carries 45,000 to 60,000 clones, roughly 80% recorded once. The sample comprised blood. The receptor set was obtained from an older man in good health. The CDR3 runs from the conserved cysteine through the conserved F or W. The order of the fields is clone size, V gene, D gene, J gene, CDR3 DNA, CDR3 protein. D genes are given only for firm matches. Clone size is given for some rows only: seen once, a few or many times, or a class if the clone is expanded.

clone size: .; V gene: TRBV28; D gene: .; J gene: TRBJ1-2; CDR3 DNA: TGTGCCAGCACCAATCGGAACTATGGCTACACCTTC; CDR3 protein: CASTNRNYGYTF
clone size: .; V gene: TRBV7-3; D gene: .; J gene: TRBJ2-1; CDR3 DNA: TGTGCCAGCAGCCCGTCACTGACTAGAGCTGGCAATGAGCAGTTCTTC; CDR3 protein: CASSPSLTRAGNEQFF
clone size: .; V gene: TRBV5-4; D gene: TRBD1; J gene: TRBJ2-7; CDR3 DNA: TGTGCCAGCAGCTTGGGGCAGGGGGCTTCCTACGAGCAGTACTTC; CDR3 protein: CASSLGQGASYEQYF
clone size: .; V gene: TRBV2; D gene: .; J gene: TRBJ2-5; CDR3 DNA: TGTGCCAGCAGTGAATTGGAGACCCAGTACTTC; CDR3 protein: CASSELETQYF
clone size: medium-sized; V gene: TRBV6-1; D gene: .; J gene: TRBJ1-6; CDR3 DNA: TGTGCCAGCAGTGAGACAGAAGATTCACCCCTCCACTTT; CDR3 protein: CASSETEDSPLHF
clone size: .; V gene: TRBV5-1; D gene: TRBD2; J gene: TRBJ2-1; CDR3 DNA: TGCGCCAGCAGCTCCTGGGCTAGCGGCTACAATGAGCAGTTCTTC; CDR3 protein: CASSSWASGYNEQFF
clone size: .; V gene: TRBV5-1; D gene: TRBD1; J gene: TRBJ1-1; CDR3 DNA: TGCGCCAGCAGCTCTGCCGGAGGGGGCGCGGGGTTGACTGAAGCTTTCTTT; CDR3 protein: CASSSAGGGAGLTEAFF
clone size: .; V gene: TRBV7-9; D gene: TRBD1; J gene: TRBJ1-2; CDR3 DNA: TGTGCCAGCAGCTTAATCCCGGACAGGTACTATGGCTACACCTTC; CDR3 protein: CASSLIPDRYYGYTF
clone size: .; V gene: TRBV19; D gene: .; J gene: TRBJ1-2; CDR3 DNA: TGTGCCAGTAGTATGGCCGGCCCCTATGGCTACACCTTC; CDR3 protein: CASSMAGPYGYTF
clone size: .; V gene: TRBV7-8; D gene: .; J gene: TRBJ2-5; CDR3 DNA: TGTGCCAGCAGCCTTACCCACGGGGAGGAGACCCAGTACTTC; CDR3 protein: CASSLTHGEETQYF
clone size: .; V gene: TRBV7-8; D gene: .; J gene: TRBJ2-5; CDR3 DNA: TGTGCCAGCAGCCCCCGTTACCAAGAGACCCAGTACTTC; CDR3 protein: CASSPRYQETQYF
clone size: .; V gene: TRBV3-1/TRBV3-2; D gene: TRBD1; J gene: TRBJ1-5; CDR3 DNA: TGTGCCAGCAGCCATAGTGCAGGGGGAACGAATCAGCCCCAGCATTTT; CDR3 protein: CASSHSAGGTNQPQHF
clone size: .; V gene: TRBV9; D gene: .; J gene: TRBJ1-5; CDR3 DNA: TGTGCCAGCAGCCTTGGGGGCGGGTCCGGGCCCCAGCATTTT; CDR3 protein: CASSLGGGSGPQHF
clone size: once; V gene: TRBV2; D gene: .; J gene: TRBJ2-1; CDR3 DNA: TGTGCCAGCAGTGGAGATGCATCCAGTCCGTTCTTC; CDR3 protein: CASSGDASSPFF
clone size: once; V gene: TRBV5-4; D gene: TRBD1; J gene: TRBJ1-2; CDR3 DNA: TGTGCCAGCAGCTCGCCGGACAGGGAGGGAGGCTACACCTTC; CDR3 protein: CASSSPDREGGYTF
clone size: .; V gene: TRBV18; D gene: .; J gene: TRBJ2-7; CDR3 DNA: TGTGCCAGCTCACCACAGAGAACAGAGAGAAACGAGCAGTACTTC; CDR3 protein: CASSPQRTERNEQYF